This T cell receptor beta chain is drawn from a study of a mutant IDH1 vaccine in newly diagnosed glioma. About the research overall: Mean patient age was approximately 40 years; roughly 62% were male and around 40% female.

This clone appeared a few times. Antigen specificity is unknown. Looked up from germline, CDR1 is SGHAT and CDR2 is FQNNGV. Trimming took 5 bases from V and 8 from J, leaving 1 base between them. The CDR3 covers 9 residues. Sample time point: week 5, during vaccination. Vaccinated patients received 300 ug of mutant IDH1 20-mer peptide per dose, with topical imiquimod. The method was immunoSEQ multiplex PCR; TCRdb's version includes in-frame clones alone and lacks a portion of them. This sample carries some 25,000 clones, 65% to 80% of them seen once, and the ten largest clones take roughly a tenth. This TCR derives from a man aged 40-55 years with glioma. Sequences were derived from PBMCs, sampled from a glioma patient whose treatment included an IDH1 peptide vaccine. The chain carries TRBV11-2 and TRBJ1-5; no reliable D call. The CDR3 spells CASSEPQHF. CDR3 coding DNA: TGTGCCAGCAGCGAGCCCCAGCATTTT.